This T cell receptor beta chain came from a study of T cells in Graves' hyperthyroidism and ophthalmopathy. This CDR3 has 14 amino acids. Germline CDR1 is DFQATT and CDR2 is SNEGSKA (reference sequence). Findings of the study overall: Blood also showed most of the thyroid clonotypes that were expanded above 0.001.

As regards this clonotype: The antigen is not known. A read error may be the cause here, since a much bigger clone is one base away.

Amplification yielded TCR beta CDR3 regions, with RNA transcripts as the source. Carried out on the TCR CDR3, a first-round RT-PCR used the HTBI primer set. TCRdb reanalysed the multiplex PCR reads using MiXCR and keeps one entry per CDR3 protein. This sample has a few hundred thousand distinct CDR3 sequences, with less than 25% found just once. The J gene is TRBJ2-5, the V gene TRBV20-1; the D gene is possibly TRBD1 (5 bases). The material sequenced was blood. This TCR was sampled from a man aged 18-30 years with Graves' hyperthyroidism. The CDR3 protein is CSARPKGIKEIQYF. The CDR3 DNA reads TGCAGTGCTAGACCAAAGGGGATCAAAGAGATCCAGTACTTC.